These 6 T cell receptor beta chains originate from one sample sequenced in a study of Graves' ophthalmopathy and Graves' hyperthyroidism. RNA served as the template for amplifying TCR beta CDR3 regions. The first round was an RT-PCR with HTBI primers, and the second round was a multiplex PCR. A single record per CDR3 protein comes from TCRdb applying MiXCR to the multiplex PCR reads. The sample shows around 1,200,000 distinct CDR3 sequences, around a third of them seen only once. The sequencing sample was made of peripheral blood or thyroid tissue (not recorded which). These receptors were obtained from an adult man with Graves' hyperthyroidism.

This clonotype has a count of ten or more. The chain links TRBV10-3 to TRBJ2-7; 11 positions match TRBD1. The ends lost 5 bases at V and 6 bases at J; junction bases unmatched: 6. Germline V gene lookup returns CDR1 ENHRY and CDR2 SYGVKD. CDR3 length: 14 amino acids. CDR3 nucleotides: TGTGCCATCAGTACCGGGACAGGGGGAGGCGAGCAGTACTTC. This gives the protein CAISTGTGGGEQYF.

Ten or more counts support this clonotype. The chain employs TRBV9 and TRBJ1-6; TRBD1 is a possible D gene (5 bases). The V gene lost 2 bases and the J gene lost 9 bases, with 15 bases spanning the gap. The CDR3 totals 15 residues. Germline V gene lookup returns CDR1 SGDLS and CDR2 YYNGEE. CDR3 region: CASSVGRGIGSPLHF. The CDR3 DNA reads as TGTGCCAGCAGCGTCGGGCGGGGGATTGGTTCACCCCTCCACTTT.

The chain's CDR3 is CATLSAGGFGTQYF. The CDR3, as DNA: TGTGCTACCCTCTCCGCGGGGGGGTTTGGGACCCAGTACTTC. The chain couples TRBV10-3 to TRBJ2-5; 9 bases are a match to TRBD2. Germline CDR1 reads ENHRY; CDR2 reads SYGVKD. The CDR3 is 14 amino acids.

The chain links TRBV29-1 to TRBJ2-3; possibly TRBD1 for D (6 bases). V dropped 7 bases and J dropped 5 bases, with 13 bases sitting between them. CDR3 length equals 12 residues. CDR1 is SQVTM and CDR2 is ANQGSEA in the germline V gene. In nucleotides, the CDR3 is TGCAGCGCCCGATCGGACAGAGATACGCAGTATTTT. Its translation: CSARSDRDTQYF.

This clonotype showed up just a few times. The chain employs TRBV20-1 and TRBJ1-5; D remains unclear. V dropped 6 bases and J dropped 1 base, with 16 bases sitting between them. The CDR3 consists of 15 residues. From germline, CDR1 is DFQATT and CDR2 SNEGSKA (reference sequence). The CDR3 nucleotides are TGCAGTGCAACGACACCCGCCTTGAGCAATCAGCCCCAGCATTTT. This sequence encodes CSATTPALSNQPQHF.

The J gene is TRBJ1-5, the V gene TRBV29-1, with TRBD1 as a possible D gene (6 bases). V lost 0 bases, J lost 1 base, and 13 bases lay in between. Germline-derived CDR1 and CDR2 are SQVTM and ANQGSEA. There are 16 residues in the CDR3. The CDR3 sequence is CSVEDRYRASNQPQHF. Written as DNA, the CDR3 is TGCAGCGTTGAAGATAGGTACAGGGCCAGCAATCAGCCCCAGCATTTT.